One and the same sample provided the 8 T cell receptor beta chains below, sequenced in a study of blood T cell repertoires in COVID-19 (dated by TCRdb to about 2020). The library was obtained by the immunoSEQ multiplex PCR assay. In its TCRdb copy, this immuneACCESS table keeps in-frame sequences only and misses some clones. Where compared with another copy, unresolved V genes explain less than half of these, and the others have no known cause. For this sample there are roughly 190,000 clones; approximately 86% appear just once. Approximately 23% of the sample is in the top ten clones. Source material: PBMCs or T cells enriched from blood (not recorded which). The receptors originated from a woman in her thirties or forties in a cohort exposed to, infected with or recovered from COVID-19 (not recorded which).

Here the CDR3 DNA reads TGTGCCAGCAGCTTAGAATCAGGGGTCTATGGCTACACCTTC. Translation gives CASSLESGVYGYTF. The J gene is TRBJ1-2, the V gene TRBV7-2; TRBD1 might be the D (6 bases). Looked up from germline, CDR1 is SGHTA and CDR2 is FQGNSA. This CDR3 comprises 14 residues. Between the trimmed V and J ends, which lost 1 base and 4 bases, there was a span of 10 bases.

This chain joins TRBV18 and TRBJ1-2; no definite D call. CDR3 length: 15 residues. The germline V gene encodes CDR1 KGHSH and CDR2 LQKENI. Trimming stripped 1 base from V and 0 bases from J, with 9 bases between. CDR3 protein: CASSPLPGPNYGYTF. As DNA, the CDR3 is TGTGCCAGCTCACCACTTCCAGGCCCTAACTATGGCTACACCTTC.

V gene TRBV7-9 combines with J gene TRBJ1-3; possible D gene TRBD1, 5 bases. The CDR3 runs to 14 residues. Germline CDR1 and CDR2: SEHNR and FQNEAQ (reference sequence). Trimming shortened V by 5 bases and J by 0 bases, and 8 bases separated the two germline ends. DNA for the CDR3: TGTGCCAGCAGCCTTCAGGGCTCTGGAAACACCATATATTTT. This sequence encodes CASSLQGSGNTIYF.

The chain carries TRBV3-1 (or the pseudogene TRBV3-2) and TRBJ2-5; a weak D match, TRBD2 (5 bases). The CDR3 is 17 residues long. CDR1 is LGHDT, CDR2 YNNKEL, per germline (reference sequence). V shed 1 base and J shed 0 bases, with 15 bases lying between them. As DNA, the CDR3 is TGTGCCAGCAGCCAAGTCATGGGAACGGGGTACCAAGAGACCCAGTACTTC. Translating gives CASSQVMGTGYQETQYF.

V is TRBV7-2 and J is TRBJ2-7; 9 bases line up with TRBD1. J lost 1 base, V lost 0 bases, and 7 bases had no gene match. Germline V gene data show CDR1 as SGHTA and CDR2 as FQGNSA. The CDR3 covers 17 residues. The CDR3 spells CASSLAGQGLNSYEQYF. The CDR3 region has the DNA TGTGCCAGCAGCTTAGCGGGACAGGGCCTAAATTCCTACGAGCAGTACTTC.

Details on this clone: The junction differs from germline at one of its ends, possibly a read error. The rearrangement joins TRBV19 to TRBJ1-2; no reliable D call. The CDR3 runs 13 residues. Germline values: CDR1 LNHDA, CDR2 SQIVND (reference sequence). CDR3 coding DNA: TGTGCCAGTAGATCACAGATTCGCTATGACTACACCTTC. It yields the protein CASRSQIRYDYTF.

V and J are TRBV5-5 and TRBJ1-1; 7 nucleotides line up with TRBD1. Germline CDR1 and CDR2: SGHKS and YYEKEE (reference sequence). V trimming: 0 bases; J trimming: 9 bases; junction bases outside the gene matches: 5. This CDR3 spans 13 amino acids. The CDR3 region has the DNA TGTGCCAGCAGCTTGGGGACAGGCCCTAAAGCTTTCTTT. Translation gives CASSLGTGPKAFF. Drawing the rest from reference TRBV5-5 and TRBJ1-1, the complete variable domain is DAGVTQSPTHLIKTRGQQVTLRCSPISGHKSVSWYQQVLGQGPQFIFQYYEKEERGRGNFPDRFSARQFPNYSSELNVNALLLGDSALYLCASSLGTGPKAFFGQGTRLTVV.

This sequence joins TRBV30 and TRBJ2-7; perhaps TRBD1 as D (6 bases). V was clipped by 8 bases and J by 0 bases, with 14 bases between them. The length of the CDR3 is 13 residues. Germline CDR1 reads GTSNPN; CDR2 reads SVGIG (reference sequence). CDR3 DNA: TGTGCCGGAAAATGGGACACCTCCTACGAGCAGTACTTC. This encodes CAGKWDTSYEQYF. The variable domain in full, with the rest retrieved from reference TRBV30 and TRBJ2-7, is SQTIHQWPATLVQPVGSPLSLECTVEGTSNPNLYWYRQAAGRGLQLLFYSVGIGQISSEVPQNLSASRPQDRQFILSSKKLLLSDSGFYLCAGKWDTSYEQYFGPGTRLTVT.